Listed here is a single T cell receptor beta chain. This record belongs to a study of CD8 T cells in ankylosing spondylitis. The CDR3 runs to 13 residues. Trimming removed 4 bases at V and 5 bases at J, with 11 bases between. CDR1 and CDR2 from the germline V gene are MGHDK and SYGVNS. TCRdb re-called the 5' RACE reads through MiXCR, storing one row per CDR3 protein. The sample includes fewer than 180,000 distinct CDR3 sequences, around 43% seen only once; the top ten take approximately 16%. V is TRBV25-1 and J is TRBJ1-1; tentatively, D is TRBD1 (5 bases). Material for sequencing was synovial fluid, either unsorted or a sorted T cell fraction (not recorded which). This sequence was found in a male donor with ankylosing spondylitis. The CDR3 sequence is CASSGSGGTEAFF. The DNA of the CDR3 is TGTGCCAGCAGTGGCTCGGGGGGGACTGAAGCTTTCTTT.